The 2 T cell receptor beta chains in this list originate from one sample, sequenced in a study of PD-L1 blockade in urothelial cancer. Only in-frame clones appear in the TCRdb table, and some are missing; sequencing was by immunoSEQ multiplex PCR. The sample records under 30,000 clones, 87% being singletons. The input for sequencing was PBMCs, taken around atezolizumab (anti-PD-L1) treatment. Receptor source: a man aged 50 to 59 with urothelial cancer.

The chain combines TRBV10-2 with TRBJ1-3, with TRBD1 as a possible D gene (6 bases). This CDR3 region has 16 residues. Germline V gene data show CDR1 as WSHSY and CDR2 as SAAADI. V lost 5 bases, J lost 0 bases, and 14 bases lay in between. CDR3 sequence (DNA): TGCGCCAGCAGTCCAGGGGTTCCCTCCTCTGGAAACACCATATATTTT. Residues: CASSPGVPSSGNTIYF.

The count of this clone is one. The V and J genes are TRBV20-1 and TRBJ1-3; D not certain. V lost 6 bases and J lost 7, with 10 bases in between. The CDR3 sequence is 11 residues long. Germline values: CDR1 DFQATT, CDR2 SNEGSKA (reference sequence). The CDR3 loop is CSAHIANTIYF. The CDR3 DNA reads TGCAGTGCCCACATTGCCAACACCATATATTTT.